The TCR beta chain under discussion was sequenced for a study of T cell responses to AZD1222 COVID-19 vaccine. Study results and caveats: Reports say nearly half of spike-specific TCRs go after unmutated variant regions. Donors, mostly white British, included more females; clonal diversity was possibly underestimated.

With V trimmed by 3 bases and J by 5 bases, 3 bases remained unmatched. CDR1 and CDR2 (germline): SGHAT, FQNNGV. CDR3 length equals 15 residues. Comments on this clone: Its specificity is not known.

Profiled with immunoSEQ multiplex PCR; TCRdb holds only in-frame clones, not every one. This sample has roughly 150,000 clones, with 90% to 95% found just once. The sequence was collected from an adult in good health. The sequences come from peripheral blood, collected on day 0 of AZD1222 vaccination. The rearrangement links TRBV11-2 to TRBJ2-2; 10 nucleotides align to TRBD1. CDR3 in DNA: TGTGCCAGCAGCTTGAGGGGACAGGGGACCGGGGAGCTGTTTTTT. Encoded protein: CASSLRGQGTGELFF.